This T cell receptor beta chain was observed in a study of identical twins. General study findings and limits: Twin sharing of out-of-frame TCR alpha was underestimated by models in monozygotic pairs. Whereas memory repertoires showed no such difference, abundant cord blood beta clonotypes carried fewer insertions. A partial confounding effect on zero-insertion analyses could come from invariant MAIT and iNKT cells.

This clonotype has at least ten counts. Antigen unknown. The V gene's germline CDR1 is SGHTA and CDR2 FQGNSA. After removal of 6 bases from V and 1 base from J, the junction contained 2 bases not matched to a gene. The CDR3 contains 15 residues. TCRdb used MiXCR to reprocess the 5' RACE reads, holding one entry per CDR3 protein. Of around 220,000 distinct CDR3 sequences listed, under 12% were seen once; the top ten hold less than 12%. Sequences were obtained from memory T cells sorted from blood. This sequence originates from a man in his forties or fifties in good health. The V call is TRBV7-2, the J call TRBJ2-3; TRBD2 aligns across 12 bases. The CDR3 coding sequence is TGTGCCAGCAGACTAGCGGGAGGCCGCACAGATACGCAGTATTTT. Translating it yields CASRLAGGRTDTQYF. Drawing the rest from reference TRBV7-2 and TRBJ2-3, the complete variable domain is GAGVSQSPSNKVTEKGKDVELRCDPISGHTALYWYRQSLGQGLEFLIYFQGNSAPDKSGLPSDRFSAERTGGSVSTLTIQRTQQEDSAVYLCASRLAGGRTDTQYFGPGTRLTVL.